This TCR beta chain was captured in a study of blood T cell repertoires in COVID-19 (TCRdb year 2020). Turning to the overall study: Samples from collaborators originated in the United States, Italy and Spain and spanned both the acute and convalescent phases of COVID-19. The samples were drawn from two sources: the first 160 participants of the ongoing ImmuneRACE study, and 1,000 to 1,500 subjects contributed by 6 global collaborators. HLA class I and class II types, where available, came from metadata supplied by the sample provider rather than from assay-based typing. A freely available public database, intended as a resource for researchers studying the immune response to SARS-CoV-2, is where the repertoires were released. The material from the prospective study consisted of cDNA or gDNA derived from T cells, B-cell-depleted T cells, or PBMCs. The dataset comprised deeply sampled blood TCRbeta repertoires from subjects exposed to, actively infected with, or recovered from COVID-19. A de-identified subject ID, COVID-19 status, age in years and sex were almost always included in the sample metadata.

Overall results and qualifications from the work: The amount of clinical and demographic metadata varied by source and participant and was provided uncurated.

Of note for this clone: The antigen it binds to is not known. Per-base qualities were not stored, and no clone one base away is much larger.

Samples from volunteer blood donors who had recovered from COVID-19 were contributed by a second Seattle source. Each collaborating institution followed its own protocols to collect whole blood in K2EDTA tubes. For TCRbeta analysis, collaborator samples were shipped as frozen whole blood, as isolated PBMCs, or as DNA extracted from either sample type. TCRbeta CDR3 regions were amplified from genomic DNA by means of the immunoSEQ Assay, a bias-controlled multiplex PCR. For the original study's pipeline: Nucleated cell counts per sample were estimated from amplification of reference gene primers within the assay. To quantify the absolute abundance of each unique TCRbeta CDR3 rearrangement, sequence reads were collapsed and filtered. For each sample, productive Simpson clonality was calculated as the square root of Simpson's diversity index over productive rearrangements. Drawn from immuneACCESS, this table holds only the in-frame rearrangements with V and J called that TCRdb kept. Clones are partly lost; checked studies trace under half to an unresolved V gene and leave the rest unexplained. That table furnishes V, J and clone size, whereas the DNA furnished D and trimming. A total of 200,000 to 300,000 clones appear in this sample, approximately 90% of them only once. In total, the top ten clones hold approximately 7.9% of the sample.

CDR3 length: 17 amino acids, cysteine to phenylalanine. The kept DNA is CDR3 alone, 51 bases in frame from the first base. This clonotype was sampled from a man aged 55 to 70 who had recovered from COVID-19. The sequenced sample consisted of peripheral blood. This receptor chain uses TRBV21-1 and TRBJ1-6. TRBV21-1 is annotated as a pseudogene. The DNA sequence follows: TGTGCCAGCAGCCCGCGGGGGGGGAGCTCCTATAATTCACCCCTCCACTTT. Its protein is CASSPRGGSSYNSPLHF.